This T cell receptor beta chain was captured in a study of PD-1 blockade in mismatch repair-deficient tumors. This clone was counted a few times. Data came from immunoSEQ multiplex PCR; TCRdb stores just in-frame clones and leaves some out. This table holds 75,000 to 85,000 clones, approximately 81% found once. PCR or immunohistochemistry showed mismatch repair deficiency in every enrolled patient. The TCR-sequenced patients were a few responders to pembrolizumab. The ends lost 4 bases at V and 3 bases at J; junction bases unmatched: 18. The CDR3 extends over 19 amino acids. Germline-derived CDR1 and CDR2 are SGHAT and FQNNGV.

The clonotype was recovered from an adult with mismatch repair-deficient cancer. The chain is built from TRBV11-2 and TRBJ1-1; TRBD1 agrees at 9 bases. The specimen comprised peripheral blood, sampled 12 weeks after starting pembrolizumab. DNA of the CDR3: TGTGCCAGCAGCTACCCGACGGACAGGGGTATCGTGGGATACACTGAAGCTTTCTTT. Translated: CASSYPTDRGIVGYTEAFF.